This TCR beta chain derives from a study of shared clonotypes between healthy human individuals (dated by TCRdb to between 2020 and 2021). For the study in its entirety: The cohort included a few men and a couple of women between 18 and 49 years of age. To increase sequencing depth and limit assay-specific biases, different laboratories used diverse techniques to prepare libraries and sequence TCR repertoires. Blood TCR repertoires of about five healthy adults were deeply sequenced to estimate repertoire size and the extent of clonotype sharing between individuals. Between about 0.94 and 10 billion PBMCs per donor were obtained by leukapheresis. Per donor, three plates each were used for CD4 naive and CD4 memory, two for CD8 naive, and one for CD8 memory. Broad study findings and their caveats: Larger estimated clonotype richness was generally found for naive subsets than for memory subsets. Pairwise subsampling led to the expectation that sequencing depth would affect the degree of clonotype sharing among donors. Only blood was sampled, and tissue TCR repertoires likely differ from those in blood. Compared with non-shared clonotypes, clonotypes shared by all four sorted-subset donors had higher generation probabilities. Because the study included a small number of donors, the genetic and exposure-history diversity represented was limited. Even with the large sequencing depth, rarefaction of the sorted-subset datasets indicated that sequencing was incomplete. Across a few donors, around 5% of naive CD4, more than 3% of naive CD8, approximately 2.5% of memory CD4, and approximately 0.4% of memory CD8 clonotypes were shared.

Healthy HIV-negative adults with no recently reported acute infections or vaccinations were included as donors. Only Caucasian adults living in Nashville, Tennessee, USA were represented among the donors. CD4+ T cells were enriched by magnetic negative selection, after which naive cells were positively selected on CD45RA and the negative fraction was taken as the memory subset. Blood was obtained by leukapheresis, after which PBMCs were separated by Ficoll-Histopaque density gradient centrifugation and cryopreserved in liquid nitrogen vapor phase. Analytical flow cytometry was used to check the purity and quantity of every magnetically sorted T cell population. From each sorted fraction, genomic DNA was isolated and quantified by UV absorbance on a Nanodrop 2000c. Using the deep immunoSEQ assay, TCR CDR3 regions were amplified from genomic DNA by multiplex PCR. For each cell subset, the extracted genomic DNA was distributed evenly across all wells of several immunoSEQ 96-well plates, and each plate served as one replicate. For sorted subsets, about 200 ng genomic DNA, equal to some 28,000 T cell genomes, was loaded into each replicate PCR. The purified libraries were quantified using a Qubit 3.0 fluorometer, sized with a Bioanalyzer 2100, and then quantified again using the KAPA Library Quantification kit. Each immunoSEQ 96-well plate was sequenced on its own single-read 150-cycle Illumina NextSeq 550 flow cell. From the authors' description of their analysis: Because the immunoSEQ output included only junctional sequences and no quality scores, the filtering could not be the same as the filtering used for full-length reads. Sequences were annotated with PyIR, a Python wrapper for IgBLAST v1.9, using IMGT germline references to assign V/J genes and CDR3. Any read was removed if the V/J assignment was weak (E-value above 1e-6), the CDR3 was missing, or the read contained stop codons, out-of-frame junctions, or ambiguous translated residues. V3J clonotypes were defined as sequences sharing an identical inferred V gene, J gene, and CDR3 amino acid sequence. The percentage overlap between two repertoires was calculated by dividing the number of shared unique clonotypes by the size of the smaller repertoire. RTK rarefaction, the Chao1 estimator, and Recon v2.1 estimates of unobserved clonotypes were used to assess repertoire richness. OLGA was used to compute generation probabilities for all TCRbeta clonotypes that the gDNA method yielded from a few donors. As stored in TCRdb, this immuneACCESS dataset retains in-frame rearrangements with V and J assigned. A fraction of the clones does not appear; measured against another copy, unresolved V genes explain less than half of the discrepancy, and the remainder lacks a known reason. Clonal size and the V and J genes are those of that table, whereas D and trimming came from the DNA. The sample includes some 1 million clones, with approximately 76% observed a single time. The ten largest clonotypes hold approximately 1.5% of the sample.

Worth noting for this clone: Its antigen target is currently unknown. Qualities for individual bases were not recorded, and no much larger clone is one base off.

Sequenced input: memory CD4+ T cells sorted from blood. Explained via the paper, the cell subset or site label denotes: CD45RA-negative fraction. This TCR was recovered from a man aged 18 to 30 in good health.

The DNA reads TGTGCCAGCAGCTTGCCCGGACCCGACGAGCAGTACTTC. This is translated as CASSLPGPDEQYF. The V gene is TRBV11-2 and the J gene is TRBJ2-7; the D gene is not confidently resolved. The CDR3 runs 13 residues from the cysteine to the phenylalanine. CDR3 DNA only is kept here, 39 bases in frame from base 1. Cut back by 3 bases and 5 bases, the V and J ends lie 11 bases apart. From a lookup of the germline V gene, CDR1 and CDR2 are SGHAT and FQNNGV.